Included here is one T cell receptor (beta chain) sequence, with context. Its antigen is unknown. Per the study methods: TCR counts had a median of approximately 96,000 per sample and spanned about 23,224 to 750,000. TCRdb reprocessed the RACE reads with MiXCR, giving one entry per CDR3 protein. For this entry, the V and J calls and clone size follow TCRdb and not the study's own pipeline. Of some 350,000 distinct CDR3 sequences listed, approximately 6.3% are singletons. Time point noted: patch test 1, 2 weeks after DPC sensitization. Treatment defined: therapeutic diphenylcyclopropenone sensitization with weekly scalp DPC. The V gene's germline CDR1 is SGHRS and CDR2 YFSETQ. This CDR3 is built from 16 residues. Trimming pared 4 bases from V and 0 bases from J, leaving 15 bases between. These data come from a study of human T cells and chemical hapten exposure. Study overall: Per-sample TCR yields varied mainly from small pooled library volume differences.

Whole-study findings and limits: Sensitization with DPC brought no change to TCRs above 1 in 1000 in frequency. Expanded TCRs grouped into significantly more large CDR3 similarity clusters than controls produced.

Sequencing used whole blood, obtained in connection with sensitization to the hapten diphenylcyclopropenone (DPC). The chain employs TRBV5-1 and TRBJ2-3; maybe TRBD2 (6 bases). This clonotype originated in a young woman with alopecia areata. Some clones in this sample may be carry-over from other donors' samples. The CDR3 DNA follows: TGCGCCAGCAGCCAAGGACTACCTAGAAGCACAGATACGCAGTATTTT. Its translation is CASSQGLPRSTDTQYF.